This T cell receptor beta chain appears in the sequencing data of a study of control samples from healthy donors and cancer patients. Trimming shortened V by 4 bases and J by 1 base, and 8 bases separated the two germline ends. This CDR3 comprises 14 residues. Germline assignment: CDR1 MNHEY and CDR2 SMNVEV (reference sequence). Repertoires were generated with immunoSEQ multiplex PCR, while TCRdb's copy carries only in-frame clones and drops some. The sample includes tens of thousands of clones, just under 90% of them seen just once. This sequence joins TRBV27 and TRBJ2-4; D possibly corresponds to TRBD1 (6 bases). The TCR was taken from a woman in her thirties or forties with lung cancer. The sample comprised PBMCs. The CDR3 DNA follows: TGTGCCAGCAGTTACAGGGATGCCAAAAACATTCAGTACTTC. Protein: CASSYRDAKNIQYF.